A single sample is the source of the 19 T cell receptor beta chains below, sequenced in a study of blood T cell repertoires in COVID-19. The repertoire was sequenced with immunoSEQ multiplex PCR; TCRdb's copy has only in-frame clones and lacks some. The sample has roughly 220,000 clones, about 78% seen once; the top ten hold 5.5%. The specimen was peripheral blood. The receptor source for this set is a woman in her 70s with acute or convalescent COVID-19.

V and J are TRBV6-5 and TRBJ1-2; weak D call: TRBD1 (6 bases). Per germline, CDR1 MNHEY and CDR2 SVGAGI. The CDR3 spans 13 residues. The V end lost 6 bases, the J end lost 9 bases, and 17 bases lay between the germline ends. The CDR3 nucleotides read TGTGCCAGCAGGGATCAGGGGAATGTGCGCTACACCTTC. Amino acids: CASRDQGNVRYTF.

The chain joins TRBV7-2 to TRBJ2-1, with 9 bases identical to TRBD2. The germline V gene encodes CDR1 SGHTA and CDR2 FQGNSA. The J segment lost 10 bases and the V segment lost 3 bases, leaving 16 bases of the junction unmatched. This CDR3 contains 17 residues. This CDR3 reads CASSLGPGLAIWGEQFF. In DNA, the CDR3 is TGTGCCAGCAGCTTGGGGCCCGGACTAGCGATATGGGGGGAGCAGTTCTTC. Supplemented by reference TRBV7-2 and TRBJ2-1, the full variable domain reads GAGVSQSPSNKVTEKGKDVELRCDPISGHTALYWYRQSLGQGLEFLIYFQGNSAPDKSGLPSDRFSAERTGGSVSTLTIQRTQQEDSAVYLCASSLGPGLAIWGEQFFGPGTRLTVL.

V usage is TRBV19 and J usage is TRBJ2-6; 11 positions match TRBD2. The V gene's germline CDR1 is LNHDA and CDR2 SQIVND (reference sequence). J gave up 0 bases and V 5 bases, and 6 bases lay outside the gene matches. This CDR3 has 18 residues. CDR3 in DNA: TGTGCCAGTAGTGATAGTAGCGGGAGGGCCTCTGGGGCCAACGTCCTGACTTTC. Its translation: CASSDSSGRASGANVLTF.

The V gene is TRBV2, the J gene TRBJ1-5; D possibly corresponds to TRBD1 (6 bases). Germline V gene sequence: CDR1 SNHLY, CDR2 FYNNEI. Trimming removed 6 bases from V and 0 bases from J, with 12 bases in between. The CDR3 length is 15 residues. CDR3 protein: CASRIQGNSNQPQHF. The CDR3 DNA follows: TGTGCCAGCAGAATACAGGGAAATAGCAATCAGCCCCAGCATTTT.

The J gene is TRBJ2-1, the V gene TRBV28, with 10 bases that match TRBD1. The CDR3 sequence is 16 residues long. Germline V gene lookup returns CDR1 MDHEN and CDR2 SYDVKM. V lost 5 bases, J lost 7 bases, and 11 bases stayed unmatched. CDR3 sequence reads: CASSDPGQGIRNEQFF. The CDR3 DNA reads TGTGCCAGCAGTGACCCGGGACAGGGGATTAGGAATGAGCAGTTCTTC.

This chain uses TRBV9 with TRBJ2-6; 7 bases agree with TRBD2. From germline, CDR1 is SGDLS and CDR2 YYNGEE. V lost 4 bases and J lost 2; bases outside the gene matches: 6. This CDR3 is built from 16 residues. The chain's CDR3 is CASSPYGTTGANVLTF. Here the CDR3 DNA reads TGTGCCAGCAGCCCGTACGGGACTACTGGGGCCAACGTCCTGACTTTC.

This clone turned up a few times. This rearrangement joins TRBV28 to TRBJ1-6, with D unresolved. V shed 4 bases and J shed 9 bases, with 16 bases lying between them. From germline, CDR1 is MDHEN and CDR2 SYDVKM. The CDR3 has 15 amino acids. CDR3 bases: TGTGCCAGCAGTTACGGAAAGGGAGTGGGTTCACCCCTCCACTTT. Its translation is CASSYGKGVGSPLHF.

CDR3: CASQAASNYGYTF. DNA for the CDR3: TGTGCCAGCCAAGCTGCTTCTAACTATGGCTACACCTTC. The gene calls are TRBV7-2 and TRBJ1-2; no clear D. The CDR3 length is 13 residues. Germline V lookup: CDR1 SGHTA, CDR2 FQGNSA. Trimming removed 8 bases at V and 0 bases at J, with 10 bases between.

This clone is a singleton in its sample. The V gene is TRBV27, the J gene TRBJ2-7; 10 positions match TRBD2. There are 15 residues in the CDR3. Germline assignment: CDR1 MNHEY and CDR2 SMNVEV (reference sequence). Germline trimming cut 6 bases from V and 2 bases from J; bases unmatched to any gene: 7. This chain's CDR3 is CASSRSGRPTYEQYF. The CDR3 DNA follows: TGTGCCAGCAGCCGTAGCGGGAGGCCGACCTACGAGCAGTACTTC.

In its sample, this clone was seen once. The chain combines TRBV5-1 with TRBJ1-5; D not certain. Germline V lookup: CDR1 SGHRS, CDR2 YFSETQ. The V and J ends lost 2 bases and 6 bases respectively, with 12 bases between them. The CDR3 loop spans 14 amino acids. CDR3 sequence (DNA): TGCGCCAGCAGCTTAGAGGGATCGGGTCAGCCCCAGCATTTT. Translating gives CASSLEGSGQPQHF.

V gene TRBV14 combines with J gene TRBJ1-1; D may be TRBD1 (5 bases). Trimming left V 2 bases short and J 3 bases short, with 13 bases between. The germline V gene has CDR1 SGHDN and CDR2 FVKESK. The CDR3 has 15 amino acids. Written as DNA, the CDR3 is TGTGCCAGCAGCCAACAAACAGGATCCTACACTGAAGCTTTCTTT. This gives the protein CASSQQTGSYTEAFF.

The V and J genes are TRBV19 and TRBJ2-3, with D hard to call. V was pared by 3 bases and J by 5 bases, with 6 bases between. CDR1 and CDR2 (germline): LNHDA, SQIVND (reference sequence). The CDR3 consists of 12 residues. DNA for the CDR3: TGTGCCAGTAGTATCGCCAGAGATACGCAGTATTTT. This encodes CASSIARDTQYF.

This clone was seen a single time. The chain recombines TRBV28 with TRBJ1-5, with D possibly TRBD1 on 5 matching bases. Trimming took off 6 bases at V and 2 bases at J, with 17 bases between the two ends. The CDR3 runs to 16 residues. From germline, CDR1 is MDHEN and CDR2 SYDVKM. In nucleotides, the CDR3 is TGTGCCAGCAGCCCGATTCAGGGACTTGGCAATCAGCCCCAGCATTTT. Translating it yields CASSPIQGLGNQPQHF.

J is TRBJ2-7 and V is TRBV10-3, with D possibly being TRBD2 (6 bases). The V end lost 3 bases, the J end lost 3 bases, and 15 bases lay between the germline ends. This CDR3 has 15 amino acids. CDR1 and CDR2 from the germline V gene are ENHRY and SYGVKD. DNA for the CDR3: TGTGCCATCAGTGAAGGGGTCGGGGGAAACTACGAGCAGTACTTC. Translating it yields CAISEGVGGNYEQYF.

The chain couples TRBV20-1 to TRBJ2-1, with TRBD2 identical over 11 bases. J gave up 8 bases and V 3 bases, and 9 bases lay outside the gene matches. The CDR3 consists of 15 residues. The germline V gene encodes CDR1 DFQATT and CDR2 SNEGSKA (reference sequence). The CDR3 protein is CSASAVLAGDDEQFF. The CDR3 DNA follows: TGCAGTGCTAGTGCGGTACTAGCGGGAGATGATGAGCAGTTCTTC.

The chain has TRBV7-9 and TRBJ2-1, with D possibly matching TRBD1 (6 bases). This CDR3 has 14 amino acids. Germline assignment: CDR1 SEHNR and CDR2 FQNEAQ (reference sequence). Trimming took 3 bases from V and 9 from J, leaving 15 bases between them. The CDR3 DNA follows: TGTGCCAGCAGCTTGCAGGGGAGCTCGGTTGAGCAGTTCTTC. Protein sequence: CASSLQGSSVEQFF.

The V call is TRBV2, the J call TRBJ1-2; TRBD1 matches at 8 bases. V shed 6 bases and J 4 bases; nucleotides not matched to a gene: 7. The CDR3 spans 14 residues. CDR1 and CDR2 (germline): SNHLY, FYNNEI. In nucleotides, the CDR3 is TGTGCCAGCAGCCCGGACAGGGACGGCTATGGCTACACCTTC. Its protein is CASSPDRDGYGYTF.

This chain connects TRBV3-1 (or the pseudogene TRBV3-2) to TRBJ2-1; D is ambiguous. The V gene's germline CDR1 is LGHDT and CDR2 YNNKEL (reference sequence). This CDR3 has 11 amino acids. Trimming cost V 0 bases and J 9 bases, with 3 bases left between them. CDR3: CASSQDREQFF. DNA for the CDR3: TGTGCCAGCAGCCAAGACCGTGAGCAGTTCTTC.

The CDR3 loop reads CASSERTSYTGELFF. The CDR3 coding sequence is TGTGCCAGCAGTGAACGGACTAGTTACACCGGGGAGCTGTTTTTT. V gene TRBV2 combines with J gene TRBJ2-2, with TRBD2 matching 7 bases. Germline trimming cut 2 bases from V and 3 bases from J; bases unmatched to any gene: 3. The length of the CDR3 is 15 residues. Germline V gives CDR1 SNHLY, CDR2 FYNNEI.